This TCR beta chain originates from a study of T cells in Graves' hyperthyroidism and ophthalmopathy (dated by TCRdb to between 2018 and 2020). At the level of the whole study: Peripheral blood samples were taken at initial diagnosis, before any treatment was given. To identify TCR V-J signatures that set the groups apart, the researchers used a discovery cohort of about a hundred patients, made up of under 50 with Graves' ophthalmopathy and some 60 with stable Graves' hyperthyroidism. Prospective prediction of ophthalmopathy was tested in an independent validation cohort of approximately 19 hyperthyroidism patients and 17 patients who later progressed to ophthalmopathy. The 90 to 100 discovery patients were randomly split 7:3 into training and test sets. In addition, the study compared T-cell repertoires in thyroid tissue and in blood from several Graves' hyperthyroidism patients. Following sampling, methimazole starting at 30 mg daily was given to hyperthyroidism patients, and high-dose intravenous methylprednisolone was given to ophthalmopathy patients. The paper describes TCR Vbeta CDR3 sequencing of 135 peripheral blood samples, made up of about 40 ophthalmopathy patients, some 80 hyperthyroidism patients and 17 progressor patients.

The TCR beta CDR3 regions were amplified from RNA transcripts. The first round of RT-PCR for the TCR CDR3 was performed with the HTBI primer set and the Qiagen OneStep RT-PCR kit. Libraries were constructed in a second round of multiplex PCR, after which size selection and purification were performed. Sequencing of the libraries was done on an Illumina HiSeq2000 using paired-end 100 bp reads. For the original study's pipeline: SOAPnuke was used to process the raw data, removing reads that contained adapters or uncalled bases, had a mean Phred below 15, or lacked an exact match to the constant primer or identifier. High-quality paired reads were merged using COPE v1.2.5, and each unique nucleotide sequence was defined as a clonotype. MiTCR v1.1 was used to align clonotypes to the IMGT TRBV, TRBD and TRBJ reference segments. The analysis was restricted to V-J combinations with a frequency above 0.0001, which together covered 99.2% of the repertoires. The TCS score was defined as the ratio of F50 (clonal expansion) to E x V (chaos), calculated using BLOSUM62-based TCRdist between CDR3 peptides within each V-J. Welch's t-statistics and random forest reduced several hundred V-J features to 10 to 15, which were used in a naive Bayes classifier (R e1071). Thyroid-blood repertoire similarity was quantified with the Morisita-Horn index. Using fastp trimming at Q25 and MiXCR clonotype assembly, TCRdb reanalyzed the public sequencing data and kept in-frame beta chains. Under each unique CDR3 protein, matching rows form one entry showing the most common genes and DNA. TCRdb, not the authors, supplied the V and J calls. The sample yields 700,000 to 950,000 distinct CDR3 sequences; approximately 36% were counted once. Together, the top ten hold less than 40% of the sample.

With respect to this clonotype: Its antigen specificity is not known. No base qualities exist here, and no much larger clone lies one base off it.

The V and J ends are trimmed by 5 bases and 2 bases, leaving 13 bases between them. Including the terminal cysteine and phenylalanine, the CDR3 comprises 14 residues. Just the 42-base CDR3 DNA is kept, in frame starting at base 1. Taken from the germline V gene, the CDR1 and CDR2 loops are SGHVT and SQSDAQ. A patient counted as having stable Graves' hyperthyroidism if no progression to ophthalmopathy occurred over 18 months of follow-up. The hyperthyroidism patients were between 18 and 65 years old and newly diagnosed, with a disease duration of less than 2 months. Exclusion was applied to patients with uncontrolled infections, other autoimmune diseases, pregnancy or lactation. Clinical symptoms, serum thyroxine and TRAb, thyroid ultrasound, and orbital computed tomography formed the basis for the diagnoses. PBMCs were separated from 7.5 to 10 ml of fresh peripheral blood using Ficoll-Paque density gradient centrifugation. Total RNA was extracted with Trizol reagent, and quality was checked on an Agilent 2100 Bioanalyzer.

Overall results and qualifications from the work: In validation, the model predicted progression to ophthalmopathy with approximately 69% sensitivity and approximately 78% specificity, a median of 6.5 months before onset. Sample size was not statistically predetermined, and blinding of investigators to group allocation was not performed. Blood samples also contained most of the expanded thyroid clonotypes (frequency above 0.001), which suggests that blood repertoires may reflect thyroid immune responses. In cross-validation, a model built on a 13 V-J signature told ophthalmopathy apart from stable hyperthyroidism with approximately 90% sensitivity and approximately 84% specificity, and in testing the same model reached 80%/75%.

This clonotype originated in a woman aged 40-49 years with Graves' hyperthyroidism. The receptor chain draws on TRBV7-4 and TRBJ2-7, with the D gene not clear enough to name. What was sequenced was blood. Read as DNA, the sequence is TGTGCCAGCAGCCCCGACTTCGGGCCCTACGAGCAGTACTTC. Its protein reads: CASSPDFGPYEQYF.